This T cell receptor (beta chain) comes out of a study of shared clonotypes between healthy human individuals. Study-wide context: The plates for each donor numbered three CD4 naive, three CD4 memory, two CD8 naive and one CD8 memory.

CD4+ cells underwent separation, giving CD45RA+ naive and CD45RA-negative memory subsets. This CDR3 spans 15 amino acids. The trim removed 8 bases at V and 6 bases at J, leaving 13 bases unmatched. In germline, CDR1 is MDHEN, CDR2 SYDVKM. Original processing methods: ImmunoSEQ gave junction-only sequences without quality scores, so filtering differed. Using immunoSEQ multiplex PCR, the repertoire was profiled, and TCRdb retains in-frame clones only, with some absent. Clone size and V and J calls were adopted from that table, with D and trimming inferred from the DNA. The repertoire holds about 520,000 clones, with about 96% as singletons.

The source material was naive CD4+ T cells sorted from blood. Subset specified: CD45RA+ positively selected. The chain has TRBV28 and TRBJ2-3; TRBD1 matches 8 bases. The sequence came from a woman aged 25 to 39 in good health. The DNA for the CDR3 is TGTGCCAGCTATTCAGGGGGCGCGTTGGCCGATACGCAGTATTTT. Amino acids: CASYSGGALADTQYF.